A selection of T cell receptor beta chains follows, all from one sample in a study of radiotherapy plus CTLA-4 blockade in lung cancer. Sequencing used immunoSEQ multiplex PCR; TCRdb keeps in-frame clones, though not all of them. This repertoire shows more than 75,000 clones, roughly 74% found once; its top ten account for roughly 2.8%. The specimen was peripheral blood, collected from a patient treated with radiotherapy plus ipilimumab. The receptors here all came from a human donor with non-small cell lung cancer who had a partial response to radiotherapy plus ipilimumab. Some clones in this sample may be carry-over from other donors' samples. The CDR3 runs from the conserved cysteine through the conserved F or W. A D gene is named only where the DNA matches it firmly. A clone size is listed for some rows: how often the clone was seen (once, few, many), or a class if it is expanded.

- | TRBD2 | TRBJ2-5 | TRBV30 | CAWSRLAEIYQETQYF | TGTGCCTGGAGTCGTCTAGCGGAAATTTACCAAGAGACCCAGTACTTC
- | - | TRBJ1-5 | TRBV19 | CASSLWRRNQPQHF | TGTGCCAGTAGTCTTTGGCGGCGCAATCAGCCCCAGCATTTT
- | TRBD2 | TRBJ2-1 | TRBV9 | CASSERLAGDEQFF | TGTGCCAGCAGCGAGAGACTAGCGGGGGATGAGCAGTTCTTC
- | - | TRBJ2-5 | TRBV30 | CAWSVRGTETQYF | TGTGCCTGGAGTGTTCGCGGGACAGAGACCCAGTACTTC
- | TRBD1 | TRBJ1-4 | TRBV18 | CASSPPGQGAGKLFF | TGTGCCAGCTCACCACCAGGACAGGGGGCAGGAAAACTGTTTTTT
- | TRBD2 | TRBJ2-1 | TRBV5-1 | CASSFGTSGSREQFF | TGCGCCAGCAGCTTCGGGACTAGCGGGAGCAGGGAGCAGTTCTTC
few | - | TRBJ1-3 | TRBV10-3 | CAISLRGWLNTIYF | TGTGCCATCAGTCTCAGGGGTTGGCTGAACACCATATATTTT
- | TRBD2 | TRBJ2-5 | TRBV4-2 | CASSQGTRKETQYF | TGTGCCAGCAGCCAAGGGACTAGGAAAGAGACCCAGTACTTC
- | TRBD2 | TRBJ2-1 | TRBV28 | CASSFTASGPGGEQFF | TGTGCCAGCAGTTTCACCGCCTCGGGGCCGGGGGGTGAGCAGTTCTTC
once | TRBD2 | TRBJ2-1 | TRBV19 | CASSIVAGAYNEQFF | TGTGCCAGTAGTATAGTAGCGGGCGCTTACAATGAGCAGTTCTTC
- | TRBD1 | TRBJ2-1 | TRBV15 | CATSRERQGAVGDEQFF | TGTGCCACCAGCAGAGAAAGACAGGGGGCGGTAGGGGATGAGCAGTTCTTC
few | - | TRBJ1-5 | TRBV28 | CASSPLNVEPQHF | TGTGCCAGCAGCCCCCTAAACGTCGAACCCCAGCATTTT
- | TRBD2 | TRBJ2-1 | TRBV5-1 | CASSFVSGGPDWQFF | TGCGCCAGCAGCTTTGTTAGCGGGGGGCCGGACTGGCAGTTCTTC
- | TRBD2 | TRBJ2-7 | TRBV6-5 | CASSYGTSREQYF | TGTGCCAGCAGTTACGGGACTAGCAGGGAGCAGTACTTC
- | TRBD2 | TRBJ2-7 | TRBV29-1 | CSVETSGEDEQYF | TGCAGCGTTGAAACTAGCGGTGAAGACGAGCAGTACTTC
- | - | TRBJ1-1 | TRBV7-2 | CASFIQANTEAFF | TGTGCCAGCTTCATTCAAGCGAACACTGAAGCTTTCTTT
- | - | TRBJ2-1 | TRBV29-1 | CSVENFRESGPYNEQFF | TGCAGCGTTGAAAACTTCAGGGAATCAGGCCCCTACAATGAGCAGTTCTTC
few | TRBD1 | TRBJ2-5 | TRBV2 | CASSGQGASIAETQYF | TGTGCCAGCAGTGGTCAGGGGGCTAGTATTGCGGAGACCCAGTACTTC
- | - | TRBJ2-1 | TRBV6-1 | CASSENSWNEQFF | TGTGCCAGCAGTGAAAATAGCTGGAATGAGCAGTTCTTC
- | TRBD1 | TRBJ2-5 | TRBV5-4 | CASSVDRAQETQYF | TGTGCCAGCAGCGTGGACAGGGCACAAGAGACCCAGTACTTC
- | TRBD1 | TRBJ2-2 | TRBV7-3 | CASSLRQGAVGELFF | TGTGCCAGCAGCTTACGACAGGGGGCGGTCGGGGAGCTGTTTTTT
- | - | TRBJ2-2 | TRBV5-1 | CASSPAGDPGTGELFF | TGCGCCAGCAGCCCGGCGGGGGACCCGGGGACAGGGGAGCTGTTTTTT
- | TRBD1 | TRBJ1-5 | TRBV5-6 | CASSWGTGDNQPQHF | TGTGCCAGCAGCTGGGGGACAGGGGACAATCAGCCCCAGCATTTT
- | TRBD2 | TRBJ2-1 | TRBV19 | CATCRASGRNEQFF | TGTGCCACCTGTAGGGCTAGCGGGAGAAATGAGCAGTTCTTC
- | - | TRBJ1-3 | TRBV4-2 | CASSQESLANSGNTIYF | TGTGCCAGCAGCCAAGAAAGTTTAGCGAACTCTGGAAACACCATATATTTT
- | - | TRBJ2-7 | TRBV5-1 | CASSPRQGSGEYEQYF | TGCGCCAGCAGCCCACGACAGGGTTCGGGGGAATACGAGCAGTACTTC
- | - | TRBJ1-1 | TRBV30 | CAWSVQTNTEAFF | TGTGCCTGGAGTGTACAAACGAACACTGAAGCTTTCTTT
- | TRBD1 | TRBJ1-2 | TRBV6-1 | CASRKRQGGYTF | TGTGCCAGCAGGAAGAGACAGGGAGGCTACACCTTC